This TCR beta chain is drawn from a study of response to subunit inactivated influenza vaccine. Overall study results and limits: Researchers suggested that each seasonal influenza vaccination recruits few new T cells.

The CDR3 is 12 amino acids. The V end was cut by 2 bases, the J end by 8 bases, with 9 bases between. Germline V CDR1 and CDR2: KGHSH, LQKENI. TCRdb re-called the RT-PCR reads with MiXCR, one entry per CDR3 protein. Of approximately 230,000 distinct CDR3 sequences in the sample, 9% to 15% were seen once. This clonotype was counted a few times. The antigen remains undetermined. The sample in question was non-naive T cells sorted from PBMCs, obtained around 14 days before vaccination. The chain links TRBV18 to TRBJ1-1; D possibly corresponds to TRBD1 (6 bases). This clonotype was sampled from a man aged 45 to 65 who received an inactivated influenza vaccine. The chain's CDR3 is CASSPNGQEAFF. The CDR3 region has the DNA TGTGCCAGCTCACCAAATGGACAGGAAGCTTTCTTT.